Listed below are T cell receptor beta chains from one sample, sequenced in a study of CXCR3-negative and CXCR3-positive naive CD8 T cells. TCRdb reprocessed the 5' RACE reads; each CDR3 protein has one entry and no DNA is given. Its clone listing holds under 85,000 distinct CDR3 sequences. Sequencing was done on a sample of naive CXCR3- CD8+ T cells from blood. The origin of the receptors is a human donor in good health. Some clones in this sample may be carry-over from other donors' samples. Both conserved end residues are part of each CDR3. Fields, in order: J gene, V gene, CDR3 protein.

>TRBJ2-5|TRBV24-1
CATSEPLQGRRETQYF
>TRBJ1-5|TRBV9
CASSDGQGPGEPQHF
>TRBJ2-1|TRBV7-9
CASSFVDSPSEQFF
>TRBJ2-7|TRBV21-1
CASRITRDGPYEQYF
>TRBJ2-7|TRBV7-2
CASSLGIGQLYEQYF
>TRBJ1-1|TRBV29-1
CSVLQGTVDTEAFF
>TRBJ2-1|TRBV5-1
CASSPVETSGGYNEQFF
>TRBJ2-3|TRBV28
CASSPDSSFAQYF
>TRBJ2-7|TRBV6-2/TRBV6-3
CASSFQGYEQYF
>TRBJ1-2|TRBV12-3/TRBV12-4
CASSQNPDRPDGYTF
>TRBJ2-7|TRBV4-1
CASSQDYAGGWESYEQYF
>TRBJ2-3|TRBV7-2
CASSSAPGQGVVDTQYF
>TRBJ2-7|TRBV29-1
CSVEVNGGRTYEQYF
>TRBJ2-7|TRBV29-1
CSAEEGNYEQYF
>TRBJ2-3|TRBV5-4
CASSLSTDTQYF
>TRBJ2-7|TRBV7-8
CASSVGLAPERTYEQYF
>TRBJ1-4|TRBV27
CASSFFQGDNEKLFF
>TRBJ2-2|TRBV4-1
CASSQEDNTGELFF
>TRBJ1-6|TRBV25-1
CASSEGADNSPLHF
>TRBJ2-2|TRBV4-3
CASSQVLRGGPFTGELFF
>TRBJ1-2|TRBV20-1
CSARDLDNSNYGYTF
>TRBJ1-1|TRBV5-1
CASSLVAGGMNTEAFF
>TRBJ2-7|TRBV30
CAWSVRGYEQYF
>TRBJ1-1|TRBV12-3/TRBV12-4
CASSPGRLEAFF
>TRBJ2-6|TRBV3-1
CASSQDLRDVPSGANVLTF
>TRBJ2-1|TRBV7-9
CASSNTGAPAHEQFF
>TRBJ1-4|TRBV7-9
CASSPRQPTNEKLFF
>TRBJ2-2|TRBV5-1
CASRPENTGELFF
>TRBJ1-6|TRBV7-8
CASSLGRTNSPLHF
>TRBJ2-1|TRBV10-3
CAIGTRAEGSYNEQFF
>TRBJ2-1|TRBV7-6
CASSLAYGGRENEQFF
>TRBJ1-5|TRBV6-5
CASSYYQPGGNQPQHF
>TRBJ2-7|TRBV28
CASSLRGDDYEQYF
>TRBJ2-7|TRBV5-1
CASSQGQGFEQYF